Described below is a single T cell receptor beta chain sequence and its context. The specificity of this receptor is unknown. Base qualities were left out, and no much larger clone turns up one base away. TCRbeta CDR3 regions were amplified from genomic DNA using the immunoSEQ Assay, a bias-controlled multiplex PCR. Per the source publication's procedure: Nucleated cell counts per sample were estimated from amplification of reference gene primers within the assay. To quantify the absolute abundance of each unique TCRbeta CDR3 rearrangement, sequence reads were collapsed and filtered. For each sample, productive Simpson clonality was calculated as the square root of Simpson's diversity index over productive rearrangements. TCRdb took over this immuneACCESS table, retaining in-frame rearrangements with V and J assigned. Such tables are incomplete; in checked studies, under half of the missing clones stem from an unresolved V gene, and the remainder is unexplained. Clone size and V and J calls were adopted from that table, with D and trimming inferred from the DNA. Recorded for this sample are about 170,000 clones; roughly 84% of them occurred a single time. Jointly, the top ten make up 7% to 7.5% of the sample.

Its CDR3 holds 18 amino acids, cysteine through phenylalanine. The DNA shown is the 54-base CDR3, in frame from base 1. Trimming at the junction amounts to 5 bases on V and 5 bases on J, and the germline ends lie 27 bases apart. CDR1 is given as MNHEY and CDR2 as SMNVEV, both from the germline V gene (reference sequence). This record comes from a study of blood T cell repertoires in COVID-19 (dated by TCRdb to between 2020 and 2021). Some background on the complete study: The collaborator samples originated in the United States, Italy and Spain and spanned the acute and convalescent phases of COVID-19. Nearly every sample came with metadata listing a de-identified subject ID, COVID-19 status, age in years and sex. Where available, HLA class I and class II types were obtained from metadata supplied by the sample provider rather than from assay-based typing. The prospective study material was composed of cDNA or gDNA derived from T cells, B-cell-depleted T cells, or PBMCs. The repertoires were released in a freely available public database meant as a resource for research on the immune response to SARS-CoV-2. Samples were obtained from the ongoing ImmuneRACE study (first 160 participants) and from about 1,300 subjects provided by 6 global collaborators. The dataset comprised deeply sampled blood TCRbeta repertoires from subjects exposed to, actively infected with, or recovered from COVID-19. Results and caveats for the whole study, not just this receptor: Clinical and demographic metadata were provided uncurated, with the amount varying by source and participant.

Participants in the prospective study were enrolled through a virtual design, were aged about 18 to 100 years, and lived in approximately 24 United States geographic areas. To assign participants to cohorts, the prospective study relied on clinical history that participants themselves reported in a screening survey and a study questionnaire. ImmuneRACE Cohort 3 recovered participants were defined by two consecutive negative NP/OP PCR tests, healthcare professional clearance, or symptom resolution. Each participant in the prospective study had whole blood, serum and a nasopharyngeal or oropharyngeal swab collected by mobile phlebotomists. Prospective study participants could optionally give additional blood draws and questionnaires over a roughly 2-month period. Before DNA extraction, prospective study blood samples were shipped either frozen or at room temperature.

The sequencing sample was made of PBMCs or T cells enriched from blood (not recorded which). This TCR was sampled from a woman between 45 and 60 years old who had recovered from COVID-19. Recombination connected TRBV27 to TRBJ1-1; TRBD1 is perhaps the D gene, given 6 matching bases. CDR3 protein: CASSAGEGGGKWRTEAFF. The bases read TGTGCCAGCAGTGCGGGAGAAGGAGGGGGAAAGTGGAGGACTGAAGCTTTCTTT.